This T cell receptor beta chain was obtained from a study of cytomegalovirus exposure and HLA in healthy donors. Study context: Across 350 to 500 genotyped donors, around 82% landed in the Caucasian-associated ancestry cluster.

Study-level points and caveats: Later, an analysis found that common viral pathogens appeared to be linked with several of the most significant clusters. When a later analysis compared HLA-associated TCR beta chains with equally common others, the HLA-associated chains turned out to be more clonally expanded and to have lower generation probabilities. Differences between HLA loci emerged in a later analysis of TCR association rates, with DRB1 most and HLA-C fewest.

PCR primers comprised 60 Vbeta and 13 Jbeta primers. Measured with immunoSEQ multiplex PCR; TCRdb has only the in-frame clones, and not every one. The profile shows around 70,000 clones, 75% to 90% of them singletons. Germline-derived CDR1 and CDR2 are SNHLY and FYNNEI. The CDR3 runs to 15 residues. V lost 7 bases and J 1 base, leaving 15 bases between the germline ends. In regard to this clone: Its antigen is currently unknown.

The origin of this receptor is a woman aged 25 to 39 in good health and CMV-seronegative. The genes are TRBV2 and TRBJ2-3, with D perhaps matching TRBD1 (6 bases). Sequencing used PBMCs. CDR3 sequence: CASNTGLWGTDTQYF. The CDR3 nucleotides read TGTGCCAGCAACACAGGGCTGTGGGGCACAGATACGCAGTATTTT.